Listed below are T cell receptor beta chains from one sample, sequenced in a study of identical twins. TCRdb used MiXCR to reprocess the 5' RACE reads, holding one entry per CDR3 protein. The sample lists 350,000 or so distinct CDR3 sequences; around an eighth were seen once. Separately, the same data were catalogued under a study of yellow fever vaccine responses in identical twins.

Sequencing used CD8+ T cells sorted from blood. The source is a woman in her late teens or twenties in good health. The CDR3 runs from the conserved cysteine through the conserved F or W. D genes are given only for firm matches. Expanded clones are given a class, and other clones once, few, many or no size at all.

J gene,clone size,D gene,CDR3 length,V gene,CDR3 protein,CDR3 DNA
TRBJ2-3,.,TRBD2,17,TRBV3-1,CASSLHPLAGESDTQYF,TGTGCCAGCAGCCTTCATCCCCTAGCGGGAGAGTCAGATACGCAGTATTTT
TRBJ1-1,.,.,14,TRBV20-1,CSARDRAVNTEAFF,TGCAGTGCTAGAGATAGGGCTGTGAACACTGAAGCTTTCTTT
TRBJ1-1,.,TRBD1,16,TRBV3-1,CASSPKPYGTGTEAFF,TGTGCCAGCAGCCCTAAGCCCTATGGGACAGGGACTGAAGCTTTCTTT
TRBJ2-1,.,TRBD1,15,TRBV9,CASSPPDRGDNEQFF,TGTGCCAGCAGTCCTCCGGACAGGGGGGACAATGAGCAGTTCTTC
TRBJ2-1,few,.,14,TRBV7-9,CASSLTGLGDEQFF,TGTGCCAGCAGCTTAACCGGATTGGGTGATGAGCAGTTCTTC
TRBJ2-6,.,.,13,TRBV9,CASSVGGANVLTF,TGTGCCAGCAGCGTCGGTGGGGCCAACGTCCTGACTTTC
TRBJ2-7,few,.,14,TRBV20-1,CSARGPSSDHEQYF,TGCAGTGCTAGAGGCCCTTCTAGCGACCACGAGCAGTACTTC
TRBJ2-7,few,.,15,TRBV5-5,CASRTRVAPDYEQYF,TGTGCCAGCAGAACAAGGGTCGCGCCCGACTACGAGCAGTACTTC
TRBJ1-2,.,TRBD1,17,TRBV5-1,CASSLLPTGTKDYGYTF,TGCGCCAGCAGCTTGCTTCCGACAGGGACAAAGGACTATGGCTACACCTTC
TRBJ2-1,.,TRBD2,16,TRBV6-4,CASSVEAGAPYNEQFF,TGTGCCAGCAGTGTAGAAGCGGGGGCCCCCTACAATGAGCAGTTCTTC
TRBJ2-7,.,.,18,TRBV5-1,CASSFPAREGTGSYEQYF,TGCGCCAGCAGCTTCCCCGCCCGGGAAGGAACTGGGTCCTACGAGCAGTACTTC
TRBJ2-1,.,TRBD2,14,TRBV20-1,CSVGAGALYNEQFF,TGCAGTGTGGGAGCGGGGGCTCTATACAATGAGCAGTTCTTC
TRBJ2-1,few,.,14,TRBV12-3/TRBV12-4,CASTIGSSYNEQFF,TGTGCCAGCACCATAGGAAGCTCCTACAATGAGCAGTTCTTC
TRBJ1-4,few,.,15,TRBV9,CASSGRESFNEKLFF,TGTGCCAGCAGCGGAAGGGAAAGCTTTAATGAAAAACTGTTTTTT
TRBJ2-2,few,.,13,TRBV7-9,CASSLAAGGELFF,TGTGCCAGCAGCTTAGCTGCTGGCGGGGAGCTGTTTTTT
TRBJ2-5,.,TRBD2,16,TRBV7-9,CASSIVSTSDGETQYF,TGTGCCAGCAGTATAGTGTCCACTAGCGATGGAGAGACCCAGTACTTC
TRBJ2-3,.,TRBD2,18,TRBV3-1,CASAPGTSGGAGTDTQYF,TGTGCCAGCGCCCCCGGGACTAGCGGGGGGGCAGGCACAGATACGCAGTATTTT
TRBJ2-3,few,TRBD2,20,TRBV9,CASSPLAGVFGEGFTDTQYF,TGTGCCAGCAGCCCCCTCGCGGGAGTTTTTGGTGAAGGATTCACAGATACGCAGTATTTT
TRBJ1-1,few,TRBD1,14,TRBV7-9,CASSPGTGITEAFF,TGTGCCAGCAGCCCCGGGACAGGGATCACTGAAGCTTTCTTT
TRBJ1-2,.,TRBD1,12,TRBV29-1,CSGGDRFYGYTF,TGCAGCGGAGGGGACAGATTTTATGGCTACACCTTC
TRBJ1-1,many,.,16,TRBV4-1,CASSQDPTGKNTEAFF,TGCGCCAGCAGCCAAGACCCGACGGGAAAGAACACTGAAGCTTTCTTT
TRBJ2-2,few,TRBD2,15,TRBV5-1,CASAVAGGRTGELFF,TGCGCCAGCGCTGTAGCGGGGGGGCGCACCGGGGAGCTGTTTTTT
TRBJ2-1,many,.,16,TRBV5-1,CASSYRDSSSYNEQFF,TGCGCCAGCAGCTATAGGGACTCGAGCTCCTACAATGAGCAGTTCTTC
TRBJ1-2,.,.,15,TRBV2,CASSELGRSRYGYTF,TGTGCCAGCAGTGAATTGGGGAGGTCTAGATATGGCTACACCTTC
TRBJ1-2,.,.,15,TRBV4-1,CASSQDAGGYYGYTF,TGCGCCAGCAGCCAAGATGCGGGGGGCTACTATGGCTACACCTTC
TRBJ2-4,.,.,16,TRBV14,CASSPRDPAPKNIQYF,TGTGCCAGCAGCCCCCGGGATCCGGCGCCCAAAAACATTCAGTACTTC
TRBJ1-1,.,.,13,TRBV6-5,CASSYEGGTEAFF,TGTGCCAGCAGTTACGAGGGGGGAACTGAAGCTTTCTTT
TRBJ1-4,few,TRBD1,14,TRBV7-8,CASSAGQGFEKLFF,TGTGCCAGCAGCGCGGGACAGGGTTTTGAAAAACTGTTTTTT
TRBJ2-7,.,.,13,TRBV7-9,CASSFPENYEQYF,TGTGCCAGCAGCTTTCCAGAGAATTACGAGCAGTACTTC
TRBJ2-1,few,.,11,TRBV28,CASQGVTEQFF,TGTGCCAGCCAAGGGGTGACTGAGCAGTTCTTC
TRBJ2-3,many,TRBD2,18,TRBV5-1,CASSRFFTGTSGKDTQYF,TGCGCCAGCAGCCGATTCTTCACCGGGACTAGCGGAAAAGATACGCAGTATTTT
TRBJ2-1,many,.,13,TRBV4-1,CASSQVWDNEQFF,TGCGCCAGCAGCCAAGTATGGGACAATGAGCAGTTCTTC
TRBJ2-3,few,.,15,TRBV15,CATSIWGDITDTQYF,TGTGCCACCAGCATTTGGGGGGACATCACAGATACGCAGTATTTT
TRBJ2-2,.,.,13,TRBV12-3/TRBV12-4,CASSFGGVGELFF,TGTGCCAGCAGTTTCGGTGGGGTCGGGGAGCTGTTTTTT
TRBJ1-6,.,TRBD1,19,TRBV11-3,CASSLGGQDLSSYNSPLHF,TGTGCCAGCAGCTTGGGGGGACAGGATTTAAGCTCCTATAATTCACCCCTCCACTTT
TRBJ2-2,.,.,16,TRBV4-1,CASSQDSLVGAGELFF,TGCGCCAGCAGCCAAGATTCCTTGGTAGGGGCTGGGGAGCTGTTTTTT
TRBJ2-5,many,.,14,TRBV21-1,CASSKTLTGETQYF,TGTGCCAGCAGCAAAACTTTAACGGGGGAGACCCAGTACTTC
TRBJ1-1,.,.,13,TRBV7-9,CASSLDPNTEAFF,TGTGCCAGCAGCCTGGACCCGAACACTGAAGCTTTCTTT
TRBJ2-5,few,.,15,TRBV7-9,CASSLAQGTEETQYF,TGTGCCAGCAGCTTAGCCCAGGGGACCGAAGAGACCCAGTACTTC
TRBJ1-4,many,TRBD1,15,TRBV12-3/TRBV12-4,CASSRRTGENEKLFF,TGTGCCAGCAGTCGTAGGACAGGGGAAAATGAAAAACTGTTTTTT
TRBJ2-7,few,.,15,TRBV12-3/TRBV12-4,CASSLRPGYYYEQYF,TGTGCCAGCAGTTTAAGACCGGGGTACTACTACGAGCAGTACTTC
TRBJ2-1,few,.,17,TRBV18,CASSPEGKGRRDNEQFF,TGTGCCAGCTCACCAGAAGGGAAAGGCCGGCGGGACAATGAGCAGTTCTTC
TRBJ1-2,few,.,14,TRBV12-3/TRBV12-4,CASSLGSAGTGYTF,TGTGCCAGCAGTTTAGGGTCGGCAGGGACGGGCTACACCTTC
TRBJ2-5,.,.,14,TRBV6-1,CASSEGPGWETQYF,TGTGCCAGCAGTGAAGGTCCAGGGTGGGAGACCCAGTACTTC
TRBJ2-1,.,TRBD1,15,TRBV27,CASSSLGQSYNEQFF,TGTGCCAGCAGTTCTTTGGGACAGTCCTACAATGAGCAGTTCTTC
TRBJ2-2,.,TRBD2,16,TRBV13,CASRTGLAGSTGELFF,TGTGCCAGCAGAACAGGACTAGCGGGGAGTACCGGGGAGCTGTTTTTT
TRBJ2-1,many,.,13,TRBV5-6,CASSLGRHNEQFF,TGTGCCAGCAGCTTAGGCCGGCACAATGAGCAGTTCTTC
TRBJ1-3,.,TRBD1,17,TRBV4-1,CASSQGIPGQGAYTIYF,TGCGCCAGCAGCCAAGGGATCCCGGGACAGGGGGCGTACACCATATATTTT
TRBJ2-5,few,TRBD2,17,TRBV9,CASSPRLAGEGGETQYF,TGTGCCAGCAGCCCCCGACTAGCGGGGGAGGGGGGAGAGACCCAGTACTTC
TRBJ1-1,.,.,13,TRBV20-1,CSALRQAVTEAFF,TGCAGTGCTCTGAGACAGGCCGTGACTGAAGCTTTCTTT
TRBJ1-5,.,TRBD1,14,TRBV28,CASKSTGVNQPQHF,TGTGCCAGCAAAAGTACAGGGGTTAATCAGCCCCAGCATTTT
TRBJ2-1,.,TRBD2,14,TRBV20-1,CSARSGLAYNEQFF,TGCAGTGCTAGGTCTGGACTAGCGTACAATGAGCAGTTCTTC
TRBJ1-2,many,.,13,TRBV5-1,CASSSPGIYGYTF,TGCGCCAGCAGCTCACCAGGGATTTATGGCTACACCTTC
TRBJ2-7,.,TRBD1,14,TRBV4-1,CASSKGTGGYEQYF,TGCGCCAGCAGCAAGGGGACAGGGGGGTACGAGCAGTACTTC
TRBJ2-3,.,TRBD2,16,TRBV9,CASSGRLAGGADTQYF,TGTGCCAGCAGCGGGAGACTAGCGGGAGGAGCAGATACGCAGTATTTT
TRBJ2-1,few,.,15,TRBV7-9,CASTPLQTRYNEQFF,TGTGCCAGCACCCCCCTTCAGACACGATACAATGAGCAGTTCTTC
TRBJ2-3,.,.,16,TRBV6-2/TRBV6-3,CASSYKAGIFTDTQYF,TGTGCCAGCAGTTATAAGGCAGGGATATTCACAGATACGCAGTATTTT
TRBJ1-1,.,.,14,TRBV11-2,CASSLDPVATEAFF,TGTGCCAGCAGCTTAGATCCCGTAGCCACTGAAGCTTTCTTT
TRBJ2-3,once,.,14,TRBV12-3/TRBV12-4,CVSSGPLSTDTQYF,TGTGTCAGCAGTGGTCCCCTTAGCACAGATACGCAGTATTTT
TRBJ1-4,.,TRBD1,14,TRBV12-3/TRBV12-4,CASSPGGVNEKLFF,TGTGCCAGCAGCCCAGGGGGGGTTAATGAAAAACTGTTTTTT